This T cell receptor (beta chain) appears in the sequencing data of a study of T cell responses to AZD1222 COVID-19 vaccine. A word on this clone: Its antigen is still unknown.

TCRdb keeps only in-frame clones here, not all; method: immunoSEQ multiplex PCR. Among approximately 89,000 clones listed, roughly 90% were seen once. V was cut by 6 bases and J by 7 bases, with 15 bases left in between. This CDR3 has 13 amino acids. From germline, CDR1 is LGHDT and CDR2 YNNKEL (reference sequence). Study findings and constraints: Sampling that yielded the repertoires occurred only after the peak T cell response. The donor cohort was predominantly white British with a female majority, and clonal diversity may have been underestimated. Nearly half of spike-specific TCRs reportedly target variant regions that are unmutated in the B.1.351 and B.1.1.7 variants. The number of AZD1222 recipients seropositive at baseline was only five or six.

Here the sequenced sample was peripheral blood, taken on day 0 of AZD1222 vaccination. The rearrangement joins TRBV3-1 (or the pseudogene TRBV3-2) to TRBJ1-2, with a possible D match to TRBD1 (5 bases). The sequence was obtained from an adult in good health. CDR3: CASRALGVGGYTF. The CDR3 DNA sequence: TGTGCCAGCAGAGCATTGGGGGTTGGTGGCTACACCTTC.